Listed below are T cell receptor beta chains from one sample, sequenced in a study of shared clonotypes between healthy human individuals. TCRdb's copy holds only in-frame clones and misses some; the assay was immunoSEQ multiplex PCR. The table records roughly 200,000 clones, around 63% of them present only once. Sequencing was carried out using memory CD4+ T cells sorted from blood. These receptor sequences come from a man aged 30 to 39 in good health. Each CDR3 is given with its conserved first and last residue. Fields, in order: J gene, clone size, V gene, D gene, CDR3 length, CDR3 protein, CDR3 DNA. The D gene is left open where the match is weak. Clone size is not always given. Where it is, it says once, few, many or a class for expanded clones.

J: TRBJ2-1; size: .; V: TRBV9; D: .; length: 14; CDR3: CASSVGGTYNEQFF; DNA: TGTGCCAGCAGCGTGGGCGGGACTTACAATGAGCAGTTCTTC
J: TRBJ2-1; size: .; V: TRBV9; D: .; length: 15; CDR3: CASSVGQFSYNEQFF; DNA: TGTGCCAGCAGCGTAGGACAGTTCTCCTACAATGAGCAGTTCTTC
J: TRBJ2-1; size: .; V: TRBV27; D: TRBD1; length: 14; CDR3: CASTGDRGYNEQFF; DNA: TGTGCCAGCACTGGGGACAGGGGTTACAATGAGCAGTTCTTC
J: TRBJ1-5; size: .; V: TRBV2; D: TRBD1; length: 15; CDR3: CASSERTGYNQPQHF; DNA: TGTGCCAGCAGTGAGCGGACAGGGTATAATCAGCCCCAGCATTTT
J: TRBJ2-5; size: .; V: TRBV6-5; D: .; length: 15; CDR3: CASSPDRVYQETQYF; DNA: TGTGCCAGCAGTCCAGACAGAGTCTACCAAGAGACCCAGTACTTC
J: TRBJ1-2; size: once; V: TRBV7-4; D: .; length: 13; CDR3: CASSLGGRYGYTF; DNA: TGTGCCAGCAGCTTAGGGGGGCGCTATGGCTACACCTTC
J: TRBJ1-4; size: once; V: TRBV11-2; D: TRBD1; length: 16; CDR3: CASSLQQGATNEKLFF; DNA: TGTGCCAGCAGCTTACAACAGGGGGCAACTAATGAAAAACTGTTTTTT
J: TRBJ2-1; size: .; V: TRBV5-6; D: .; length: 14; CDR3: CASSLERLYNEQFF; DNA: TGTGCCAGCAGCTTGGAGCGGCTTTACAATGAGCAGTTCTTC
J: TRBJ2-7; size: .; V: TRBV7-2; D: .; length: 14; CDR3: CASSSNRAAYEQYF; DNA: TGTGCCAGCAGTTCAAACAGGGCGGCCTACGAGCAGTACTTC
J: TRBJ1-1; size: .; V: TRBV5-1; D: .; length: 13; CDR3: CASTLGGNTEAFF; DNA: TGCGCCAGCACTTTAGGGGGGAACACTGAAGCTTTCTTT
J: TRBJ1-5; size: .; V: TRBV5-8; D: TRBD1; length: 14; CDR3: CASSTTGRFWPQHF; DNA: TGTGCCAGCAGCACGACAGGGCGGTTTTGGCCCCAGCATTTT
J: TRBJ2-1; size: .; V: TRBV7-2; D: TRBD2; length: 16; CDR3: CASSLAPGLAGGGEFF; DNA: TGTGCCAGCAGCTTAGCGCCGGGACTAGCGGGAGGGGGGGAGTTCTTC
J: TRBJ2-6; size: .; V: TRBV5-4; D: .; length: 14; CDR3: CASSWNSGANVLTF; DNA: TGTGCCAGCAGCTGGAACTCTGGGGCCAACGTCCTGACTTTC
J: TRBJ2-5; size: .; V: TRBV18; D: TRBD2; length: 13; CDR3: CASSAGAGETQYF; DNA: TGTGCCAGCTCAGCGGGAGCGGGGGAGACCCAGTACTTC
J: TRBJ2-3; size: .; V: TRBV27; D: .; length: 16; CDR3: CASSFLEGSETDTQYF; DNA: TGTGCCAGCAGTTTCCTTGAGGGATCGGAAACAGATACGCAGTATTTT
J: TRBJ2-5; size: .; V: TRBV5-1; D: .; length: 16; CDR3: CASSPFGPGAGETQYF; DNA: TGCGCCAGCAGCCCATTCGGACCGGGGGCGGGGGAGACCCAGTACTTC
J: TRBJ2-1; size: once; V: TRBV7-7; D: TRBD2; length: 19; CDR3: CVSSPGLAGPLRSYNEQFF; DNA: TGTGTCAGCAGCCCTGGACTAGCGGGCCCCTTGAGGTCCTACAATGAGCAGTTCTTC
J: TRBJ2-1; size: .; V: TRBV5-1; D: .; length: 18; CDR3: CASSLVVTGLGSYNEQFF; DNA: TGCGCCAGCAGCTTGGTGGTTACAGGATTGGGATCCTACAATGAGCAGTTCTTC
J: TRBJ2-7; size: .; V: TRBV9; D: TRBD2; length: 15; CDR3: CASSRGLAGAYEQYF; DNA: TGTGCCAGCAGCCGCGGACTAGCGGGTGCATACGAGCAGTACTTC
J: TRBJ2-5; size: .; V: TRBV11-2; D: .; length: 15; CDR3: CASSLPSRGKGTQYF; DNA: TGTGCCAGCAGCTTACCCTCGAGAGGGAAGGGGACCCAGTACTTC
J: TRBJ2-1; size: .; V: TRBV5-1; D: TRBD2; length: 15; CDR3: CASRYGTSTRNEQFF; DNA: TGCGCCAGCAGATACGGGACTAGCACTAGGAATGAGCAGTTCTTC
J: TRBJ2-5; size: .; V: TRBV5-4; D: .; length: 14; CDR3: CASSLPLAQETQYF; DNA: TGTGCCAGCAGCTTGCCACTAGCCCAAGAGACCCAGTACTTC
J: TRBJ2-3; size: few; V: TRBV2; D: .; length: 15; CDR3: CASRGIGASTDTQYF; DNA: TGTGCCAGCAGGGGGATAGGGGCGAGCACAGATACGCAGTATTTT
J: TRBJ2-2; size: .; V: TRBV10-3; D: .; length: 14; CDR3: CAISSGGDAGELFF; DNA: TGTGCCATCAGTAGCGGAGGAGATGCCGGGGAGCTGTTTTTT
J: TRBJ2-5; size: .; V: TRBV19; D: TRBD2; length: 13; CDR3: CASRPSGQETQYF; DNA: TGTGCCAGTAGACCTAGCGGTCAAGAGACCCAGTACTTC
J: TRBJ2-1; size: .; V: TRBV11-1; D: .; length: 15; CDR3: CASRPDKSSYNEQFF; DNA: TGTGCCAGCAGACCGGACAAGAGCTCCTACAATGAGCAGTTCTTC
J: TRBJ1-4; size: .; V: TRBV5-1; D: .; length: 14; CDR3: CASSRRDMDEKLFF; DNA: TGCGCCAGCAGCCGTCGGGACATGGATGAAAAACTGTTTTTT